This T cell receptor beta chain appears in the sequencing data of a study of cytomegalovirus exposure and HLA in healthy donors. Trimming left V 7 bases short and J 5 bases short, with 9 bases between. CDR1 LNHDA and CDR2 SQIVND come from the germline V gene (reference sequence). The CDR3 is made up of 12 amino acids. The PCR ran on 60 Vbeta and 13 Jbeta primers. The table came from immunoSEQ multiplex PCR; TCRdb's copy has only in-frame clones and leaves some out. The sample features about 120,000 clones, with 3.7% in its top ten. The specimen sequenced was PBMCs. The receptor's source is a man aged 30 to 45 in good health and CMV-seronegative. The rearrangement uses TRBV19 and TRBJ1-5; no definite D call. The CDR3 nucleotides read TGTGCCAGTAAACCCGGGGATCAGCCCCAGCATTTT. Protein product: CASKPGDQPQHF.